This T cell receptor (beta chain) was captured by sequencing in a study of shared clonotypes between healthy human individuals. This CDR3 contains 16 residues. V was cut by 0 bases and J by 4 bases, with 13 bases left in between. Per germline, CDR1 KGHSH and CDR2 LQKENI. Generated by immunoSEQ multiplex PCR, the TCRdb table keeps only in-frame clones and is missing some. The repertoire holds more than 2,000,000 clones, with about 92% as singletons. Study findings and constraints: Measured sharing among donors was expected to vary with sequencing depth.

As concerns this clone: Its antigen is still unknown.

The chain employs TRBV18 and TRBJ2-1; either TRBD1 or TRBD2 may supply D (5 bases each). Sequenced material: naive CD4+ T cells sorted from blood. The subset is: CD45RA+ positively selected. The receptor was isolated from a man younger than 35 in good health. The CDR3 loop reads CASSPPPGPSYNEQFF. The CDR3 DNA sequence: TGTGCCAGCTCACCACCACCGGGGCCCTCATACAATGAGCAGTTCTTC.